This TCR beta chain was sequenced during a study of molecular identifiers for immune sequencing clone quantification (dated by TCRdb to 2017 to 2018). With respect to the entire study: For a replicate experiment, RNA from approximately 20,000 or 100,000 naive CD8 T cells was divided into five aliquots, of which four were sequenced. CD8 T cells were used in a methods study to benchmark molecular-identifier clustering-based TCR repertoire sequencing (MIDCIRS) and TCR RNA copy counting. Paper-wide results and their limitations: Identical TCR molecules sharing a barcode could cause highly expanded clone sizes to be underestimated. When barcode sub-clustering was left out, chimeric consensus sequences inflated TCR diversity, with chimeras reaching as high as 47%. The naive libraries included spiked-in Jurkat TCR RNA (approximately ten copies' worth), and this RNA is not part of the donor repertoire. Even against a background of about 960,000 naive CD8 T cells, spiked-in Jurkat TCR RNA amounting to a single cell's worth was reported to be detectable. Modeling gave 3 to 3.5 recovered TCR RNA copies per cell versus around 10 by digital PCR, implying approximately 30% capture efficiency. In CMV-specific effector cells, clones with more than 20 RNA copies contained over 99% of molecules, whereas in naive cells such clones contained under 1% of molecules.

Only a few counts were recorded for this clonotype. No cognate antigen has been identified for it. No base quality values were provided; no much bigger clone lies one nucleotide off. Including cysteine and phenylalanine, the CDR3 has 15 amino acids. Kept here is only the CDR3 DNA, which spans 45 bases and is read in frame from base 1. CDR1 and CDR2, looked up from the germline V gene, are KGHDR and SFDVKD. V lost 5 bases and J lost 9 bases, and the count of bases not matched to a germline gene is 10. Receptor amplification or capture employed PCR. The sample was run on an Illumina HiSeq 4000. Bulk TCR libraries were prepared as previously described, using TCR primers listed in Table S5. Purification of total RNA was performed with the Qiagen AllPrep DNA/RNA kit. Before analysis, reads from multiple sequencing runs of the same library were pooled. Per the authors' processing: Only reads with exact TCR constant sequence were kept, trimmed to 150 nt, and grouped by their 12-nt molecular barcodes. Reads in each barcode group were sub-clustered using a 15% Levenshtein threshold, and a quality-weighted consensus sequence was built for each RNA molecule. Non-functional sequences were excluded, and lower-count sequences lying one edit away from another sequence were also excluded. Barcode sub-clusters with fewer than 20% of the maximum read count were removed, based on fitting two negative binomial distributions. TCRdb cleaned the public reads at Q25 with fastp, built clones with MiXCR and kept in-frame beta chains. CDR3 protein sequences are deduplicated, and each keeps its most common genes and DNA. The V and J calls, along with clone size, are taken from TCRdb and not from the paper's own processing. The sample table contains a few hundred thousand distinct CDR3 sequences; only one count was recorded for 20% to 25% of them. About 0.78% of the sample is held by the ten biggest clonotypes.

Libraries of naive CD8 T cells were built from approximately 20,000 to 1,000,000 sorted cells, with 10%, 30% or 50% of the purified RNA used. On a BD FACSAria II, naive CD8 T cells were FACS-sorted as CD8+CD4-CCR7+CD45RA+ and collected into RLT Plus buffer. Detection sensitivity was tested by spiking Jurkat RNA equal to ten or so TCR copies' worth into samples containing 20,000-1,000,000 naive CD8 T cells. Enrichment of CD8 T cells was done with RosetteSep CD8+ T Cell Enrichment Cocktail plus Ficoll-Paque, and ACK red cell lysis came afterward. Specimen: naive CD8+ T cells from blood, with Jurkat cell RNA spiked in. According to the study, the label for this sample's cell subset or site signals: FACS-sorted CD8+CD4-CCR7+CD45RA+ naive T cells. The sequence came from a human donor in good health. Some libraries in this study had Jurkat cell RNA spiked in. The rearranged segments are TRBV24-1 and TRBJ2-7, with 12 junctional bases fitting TRBD2. The base sequence is TGTGCCACCAGTGTTCGACTAGCGGGAGTAAAGGTGCAGTACTTC. Its translation reads: CATSVRLAGVKVQYF.